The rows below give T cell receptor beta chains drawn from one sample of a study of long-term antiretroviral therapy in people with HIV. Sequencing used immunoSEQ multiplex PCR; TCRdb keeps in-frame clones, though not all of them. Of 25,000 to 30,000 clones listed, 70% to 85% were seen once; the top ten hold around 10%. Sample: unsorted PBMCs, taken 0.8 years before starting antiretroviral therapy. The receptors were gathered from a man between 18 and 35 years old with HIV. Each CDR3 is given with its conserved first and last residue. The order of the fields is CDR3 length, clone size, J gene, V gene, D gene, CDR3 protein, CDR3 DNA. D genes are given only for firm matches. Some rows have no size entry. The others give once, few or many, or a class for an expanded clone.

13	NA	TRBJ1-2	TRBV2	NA	CASRLDASEGYTF	TGTGCCAGCAGGTTGGACGCTTCGGAGGGCTACACCTTC
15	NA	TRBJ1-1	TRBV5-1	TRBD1	CASSLEGQLNTEAFF	TGCGCCAGCAGCTTGGAGGGACAGCTGAACACTGAAGCTTTCTTT
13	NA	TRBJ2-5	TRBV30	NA	CAWTGTHQETQYF	TGTGCCTGGACAGGAACACATCAAGAGACCCAGTACTTC
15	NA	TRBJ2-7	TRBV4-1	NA	CASSQNWGGPYEQYF	TGCGCCAGCAGCCAAAACTGGGGGGGGCCCTACGAGCAGTACTTC
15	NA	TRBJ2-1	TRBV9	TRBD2	CASSVSGTTYNEQFF	TGTGCCAGCAGCGTAAGCGGGACCACCTACAATGAGCAGTTCTTC
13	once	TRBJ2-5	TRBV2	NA	CASSWGGAETQYF	TGTGCCAGCAGCTGGGGCGGGGCAGAGACCCAGTACTTC
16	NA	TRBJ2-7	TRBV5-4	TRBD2	CASSLVSGRSSYEQYF	TGTGCCAGCAGCTTGGTTAGCGGGAGGAGCTCCTACGAGCAGTACTTC
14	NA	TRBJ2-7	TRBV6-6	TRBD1	CASSYTGQGNEQYF	TGTGCCAGCAGTTACACGGGACAGGGTAATGAGCAGTACTTC
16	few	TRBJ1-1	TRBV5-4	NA	CASSLVQGLGSTEAFF	TGTGCCAGCAGCTTGGTTCAGGGCTTAGGGAGCACTGAAGCTTTCTTT
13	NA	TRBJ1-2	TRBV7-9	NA	CASSSGYNYGYTF	TGTGCCAGCAGCTCCGGGTACAACTATGGCTACACCTTC
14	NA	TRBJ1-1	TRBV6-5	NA	CASSYRGQNTEAFF	TGTGCCAGCAGTTACAGGGGACAGAACACTGAAGCTTTCTTT
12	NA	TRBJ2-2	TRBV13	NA	CASSLETGELFF	TGTGCCAGCAGCTTAGAAACCGGGGAGCTGTTTTTT
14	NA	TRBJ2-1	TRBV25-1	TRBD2	CASSLIAGSSEQFF	TGTGCCAGCAGTTTGATAGCGGGATCCTCTGAGCAGTTCTTC